Shown below are 31 T cell receptor beta chains from a single sample sequenced in a study of blood T cell repertoires in COVID-19 (dated by TCRdb to about 2020). Library preparation employed the immunoSEQ multiplex PCR assay. The table comes from immuneACCESS by way of TCRdb, which keeps in-frame sequences with V and J called. Part of the clones is missing from these tables; in studies checked, under half for an unresolved V gene and the rest for unknown reasons. This sample is represented by around 55,000 clones; about 93% of them were singletons. The ten largest make up about an eighth of the sample. Sequencing was carried out using peripheral blood. These receptors were collected from a human donor with active COVID-19. The donor label of this sample is uncertain.

The chain employs TRBV6-6 and TRBJ1-4, with unresolved D. V lost 0 bases, J lost 6 bases, and 8 bases lay in between. This CDR3 contains 14 residues. CDR1 and CDR2 (germline): MNHNY, SVGAGI (reference sequence). CDR3 DNA sequence: TGTGCCAGCAGTTACTCGGAGGCGGATGAAAAACTGTTTTTT. Protein product: CASSYSEADEKLFF.

The V gene is TRBV19, the J gene TRBJ2-1; 9 bases match TRBD2. There are 15 residues in the CDR3. The ends lost 4 bases at V and 8 bases at J; junction bases unmatched: 9. Looked up from germline, CDR1 is LNHDA and CDR2 is SQIVND (reference sequence). The CDR3 reads CASSRRREGKDEQFF. CDR3 coding DNA: TGTGCCAGTAGTAGGCGGCGGGAGGGCAAGGATGAGCAGTTCTTC.

On this clone itself: Germline is not matched at one junction end, which may reflect a read error. This chain connects TRBV7-7 to TRBJ1-5; D gene uncertain. Germline CDR1 SSHAT, CDR2 FNYEAQ (reference sequence). CDR3 length: 12 residues. The CDR3 loop reads CASSAITGAQHF. The CDR3 coding sequence is TGTGCTAGCAGCGCGATTACCGGGGCCCAGCATTTT.

The chain has TRBV9 and TRBJ2-1; D uncertain. Germline loops: CDR1 SGDLS, CDR2 YYNGEE. V was pared by 0 bases and J by 6 bases, with 13 bases between. This CDR3 has 15 residues. CDR3 residues: CASSVVSSASNEQFF. The CDR3 DNA reads as TGTGCCAGCAGCGTAGTGTCTAGTGCCAGCAATGAGCAGTTCTTC.

V gene TRBV27 combines with J gene TRBJ2-5, with D maybe TRBD1 (5 bases). The germline V and J ends were trimmed by 2 bases and 5 bases, with 12 bases remaining between them. This CDR3 spans 14 amino acids. Germline V CDR1 and CDR2: MNHEY, SMNVEV (reference sequence). The CDR3 is CASSLGQGGETQYF. CDR3 nucleotides: TGTGCCAGCAGTTTAGGGCAGGGTGGGGAGACCCAGTACTTC.

V gene TRBV2 combines with J gene TRBJ2-2; D is possibly TRBD1 (5 bases). Germline CDR1 and CDR2: SNHLY and FYNNEI. Trimming shortened V by 6 bases and J by 4 bases, and 21 bases separated the two germline ends. The CDR3 sequence is 17 residues long. As DNA, the CDR3 is TGTGCCAGCAGAGGACACCCCCCCCGGGCGACCACCGGGGAGCTGTTTTTT. Residues: CASRGHPPRATTGELFF. The entire variable domain, with the rest obtained from reference TRBV2 and TRBJ2-2, is as follows: EPEVTQTPSHQVTQMGQEVILRCVPISNHLYFYWYRQILGQKVEFLVSFYNNEISEKSEIFDDQFSVERPDGSNFTLKIRSTKLEDSAMYFCASRGHPPRATTGELFFGEGSRLTVL.

The sample holds a few counts of this clone. J is TRBJ1-5 and V is TRBV28, with D maybe TRBD1 (5 bases). V was cut by 2 bases and J by 4 bases, with 9 bases left in between. The germline gives CDR1 MDHEN, CDR2 SYDVKM. This CDR3 region has 14 residues. Here the CDR3 DNA reads TGTGCCAGCAGTTTAAGGGGCGAGAATCAGCCCCAGCATTTT. It yields the protein CASSLRGENQPQHF.

The sample holds one count of this clone. The chain combines TRBV6-6 with TRBJ2-7; 8 nucleotides line up with TRBD2. CDR3 length equals 14 residues. The germline V gene encodes CDR1 MNHNY and CDR2 SVGAGI (reference sequence). V shed 2 bases and J 1 base; nucleotides not matched to a gene: 1. In DNA form, the CDR3 reads TGTGCCAGCAGTTACGGCGGGGGGTCCTACGAGCAGTACGTC. The encoded protein is CASSYGGGSYEQYV.

The chain carries TRBV5-1 and TRBJ1-1; TRBD1 might be the D (6 bases). The CDR3 is 14 amino acids. V was clipped by 4 bases and J by 1 base, with 11 bases between them. Germline CDR1 is SGHRS and CDR2 is YFSETQ. CDR3 nucleotide sequence: TGCGCCAGCAGCAACGACAGGAGGAACACTGAAGCTTTCTTT. The encoded protein is CASSNDRRNTEAFF.

This sequence joins TRBV2 and TRBJ2-7, with 10 bases lining up with TRBD2. The V and J ends lost 5 bases and 6 bases, in that order; junction bases with no gene match: 7. The CDR3 is 14 residues long. Germline CDR1 is SNHLY and CDR2 is FYNNEI. CDR3 DNA sequence: TGTGCCAGCAGTCCCTGGACTAGCGGAGGCGAGCAGTACTTC. It specifies CASSPWTSGGEQYF.

The rearrangement links TRBV6-2 or TRBV6-3 to TRBJ2-5; 7 bases agree with TRBD1. V lost 0 bases and J lost 7; bases outside the gene matches: 2. CDR3 length: 13 amino acids. CDR1 is MNHEY, CDR2 SVGEGT, per germline. CDR3 sequence reads: CASSYSGGRTQYF. CDR3 nucleotides: TGTGCCAGCAGTTACTCAGGGGGCCGGACCCAGTACTTC.

The chain has TRBV5-4 and TRBJ2-2; possible D gene TRBD1, 6 bases. Looked up from germline, CDR1 is SGHNT and CDR2 is YYREEE (reference sequence). V lost 1 base and J 5 bases, leaving 15 bases between the germline ends. This CDR3 is built from 16 residues. CDR3 in amino acids: CASSLISGVGTGELFF. CDR3 DNA: TGTGCCAGCAGCTTGATTTCAGGGGTAGGGACCGGGGAGCTGTTTTTT.

This chain connects TRBV9 to TRBJ2-3; 11 nucleotides align to TRBD2. Germline values: CDR1 SGDLS, CDR2 YYNGEE. Trimming removed 1 base from V and 4 bases from J; junction bases left unmatched: 11. This CDR3 is built from 18 residues. The CDR3 sequence is CASSVLPTSGKVADTQYF. DNA of the CDR3: TGTGCCAGCAGCGTACTCCCGACTAGCGGGAAAGTGGCAGATACGCAGTATTTT.

The count of this clone is one. The CDR3: CASSYRDREGYTF. Here the CDR3 DNA reads TGTGCCAGCAGCTACCGGGACAGGGAGGGCTACACCTTC. The rearrangement links TRBV5-6 to TRBJ1-2; TRBD1 agrees at 9 bases. Trimming removed 3 bases from V and 8 bases from J; junction bases left unmatched: 5. The CDR3 spans 13 residues. Germline loops: CDR1 SGHDT, CDR2 YYEEEE.

The CDR3 coding sequence is TGTGCCAGCAGGGTAGGGGGCGACCCGATAAAAAATAGCAATCAGCCCCAGCATTTT. Its translation: CASRVGGDPIKNSNQPQHF. The chain couples TRBV2 to TRBJ1-5; 7 bases agree with TRBD1. V shed 6 bases and J 0 bases; nucleotides not matched to a gene: 17. This CDR3 is built from 19 residues. Germline V CDR1 and CDR2: SNHLY, FYNNEI.

The genes are TRBV30 and TRBJ2-1; TRBD2 agrees at 8 bases. Germline-derived CDR1 and CDR2 are GTSNPN and SVGIG (reference sequence). CDR3 size: 13 residues. V was clipped by 2 bases and J by 7 bases; unmatched bases: 4. The CDR3 coding sequence is TGTGCCTGGAGTACGGGAGGGCCGAATGAGCAGTTCTTC. Its protein product is CAWSTGGPNEQFF.

In its sample, this clone was seen a few times. This rearrangement joins TRBV5-6 to TRBJ1-4, with no clear D. Trimming took off 4 bases at V and 0 bases at J, with 7 bases between the two ends. Germline assignment: CDR1 SGHDT and CDR2 YYEEEE. This CDR3 has 14 amino acids. The CDR3 reads CASSLDPTNEKLFF. CDR3 in DNA: TGTGCCAGCAGCCTAGACCCAACTAATGAAAAACTGTTTTTT.

The V call is TRBV7-9, the J call TRBJ2-2; 7 bases fit TRBD1. V gave up 5 bases and J gave up 2 bases; unmatched junction bases: 8. The CDR3 loop spans 16 amino acids. Germline-derived CDR1 and CDR2 are SEHNR and FQNEAQ (reference sequence). The CDR3 DNA follows: TGTGCCAGCAGCCCGGGACAGTGGGCAAACACCGGGGAGCTGTTTTTT. Its translation: CASSPGQWANTGELFF.

This clone was picked up one time. J is TRBJ1-2 and V is TRBV7-8; 7 nucleotides align to TRBD1. Germline lookup yields CDR1 SGHVS and CDR2 FQNEAQ. The CDR3 is made up of 13 amino acids. Trimming removed 5 bases from V and 4 bases from J; junction bases left unmatched: 4. In DNA, the CDR3 is TGTGCCAGCAGCCCGACAGGGACCTATGGCTACACCTTC. Amino acids: CASSPTGTYGYTF.

The genes are TRBV10-3 and TRBJ1-2; maybe TRBD1 (6 bases). CDR1 is ENHRY, CDR2 SYGVKD, per germline. The CDR3 covers 13 residues. V lost 7 bases to trimming and J lost 5 bases, with 14 bases between them. The CDR3 DNA follows: TGTGCCATCACCGGGGGGGCAAGATATGGCTACACCTTC. Protein product: CAITGGARYGYTF.

J is TRBJ2-3 and V is TRBV7-3; D gene uncertain. Germline V CDR1 and CDR2: SGHTA, FQGTGA. This CDR3 is built from 14 residues. V was pared by 5 bases and J by 7 bases, with 16 bases between. CDR3 sequence: CASSPGSSLYTQYF. Here the CDR3 DNA reads TGTGCCAGCAGCCCAGGCTCCTCCCTTTATACGCAGTATTTT.

The chain has TRBV5-4 and TRBJ2-1; D unresolved. V was trimmed by 2 bases and J by 9 bases, leaving 12 bases between them. The V gene's germline CDR1 is SGHNT and CDR2 YYREEE (reference sequence). The CDR3 is 13 residues long. CDR3 region: CASSFNRLGEQFF. The DNA for the CDR3 is TGTGCCAGCAGCTTTAACCGACTTGGTGAGCAGTTCTTC.

CDR3 region: CASSNPAVQAQHF. CDR3 DNA: TGTGCCAGTAGCAACCCTGCAGTCCAGGCCCAGCATTTT. This sequence joins TRBV19 and TRBJ1-5; D is ambiguous. Germline V gene data show CDR1 as LNHDA and CDR2 as SQIVND (reference sequence). The CDR3 spans 13 residues. V was shortened by 6 bases and J by 11 bases, with 17 bases between the two germline ends.

The V gene is TRBV10-3, the J gene TRBJ2-7; 7 bases fit TRBD1. The CDR3 totals 12 residues. Germline assignment: CDR1 ENHRY and CDR2 SYGVKD. V was clipped by 3 bases and J by 7 bases; unmatched bases: 3. CDR3 sequence (DNA): TGTGCCATCAGTGAACAGGGGCGAGAGCAGTACTTC. This encodes CAISEQGREQYF.

This clone has just a few counts. This sequence joins TRBV5-1 and TRBJ2-3, with TRBD2 matching 10 bases. The V segment lost 0 bases and the J segment 2 bases; nucleotides outside the gene matches: 3. The CDR3 is 16 amino acids. Per germline, CDR1 SGHRS and CDR2 YFSETQ. CDR3 DNA: TGCGCCAGCAGCTTGGGGACTAGCGGATTCACAGATACGCAGTATTTT. This encodes CASSLGTSGFTDTQYF.

This rearrangement joins TRBV11-2 to TRBJ2-2; 10 bases are shared with TRBD1. Trimming cost V 3 bases and J 3 bases; bases outside gene matches: 7. Germline V gives CDR1 SGHAT, CDR2 FQNNGV. This CDR3 is built from 17 residues. The CDR3 bases are TGTGCCAGCAGCTTTGAGGCGGGACAGGGGTACACCGGGGAGCTGTTTTTT. Translating it yields CASSFEAGQGYTGELFF.

This chain links TRBV5-1 with TRBJ1-4; D is possibly TRBD1 (5 bases). CDR1 SGHRS and CDR2 YFSETQ come from the germline V gene. Trimming took 0 bases from V and 7 from J, leaving 16 bases between them. The CDR3 extends over 16 amino acids. DNA for the CDR3: TGCGCCAGCAGCTTGGAGCCAACGCTCACAGGTGAAAAACTGTTTTTT. Encoded protein: CASSLEPTLTGEKLFF.

This sequence joins TRBV11-2 and TRBJ1-3; D is uncertain. Germline CDR1 is SGHAT and CDR2 is FQNNGV. V lost 5 bases and J lost 0, with 8 bases in between. The CDR3 is 14 amino acids. DNA for the CDR3: TGTGCCAGCAGCCACAGCTCCTCTGGAAACACCATATATTTT. Translated: CASSHSSSGNTIYF.

This clone was recorded once. The chain combines TRBV27 with TRBJ1-2, with no clear D. Germline V gene sequence: CDR1 MNHEY, CDR2 SMNVEV (reference sequence). There are 12 residues in the CDR3. Between the trimmed V and J ends, which lost 2 bases and 8 bases, there was a span of 9 bases. The CDR3 loop is CASSLNGEGYTF. For the CDR3, the DNA is TGTGCCAGCAGTTTAAATGGAGAGGGCTACACCTTC.

The rearrangement uses TRBV10-1 and TRBJ1-1; TRBD1 matches 8 bases. Germline V gene sequence: CDR1 WNHNN, CDR2 SYGVQD (reference sequence). The CDR3 spans 12 residues. Trimming at V came to 11 bases and at J to 9 bases, leaving 11 bases not matched to a gene. In DNA form, the CDR3 reads TGCGCCTCTTCCTCTGGACAGGGTAAAGCTTTCTTT. This translates into CASSSGQGKAFF.

The genes are TRBV4-2 and TRBJ2-3, with a weak D call TRBD2 (6 bases). Germline CDR1 LGHNA, CDR2 YNFKEQ. The CDR3 sequence is 16 residues long. V was cut by 0 bases and J by 4 bases, with 14 bases left in between. The CDR3 spells CASSQELALRADTQYF. The CDR3 bases are TGTGCCAGCAGCCAAGAACTAGCCTTGAGGGCAGATACGCAGTATTTT.